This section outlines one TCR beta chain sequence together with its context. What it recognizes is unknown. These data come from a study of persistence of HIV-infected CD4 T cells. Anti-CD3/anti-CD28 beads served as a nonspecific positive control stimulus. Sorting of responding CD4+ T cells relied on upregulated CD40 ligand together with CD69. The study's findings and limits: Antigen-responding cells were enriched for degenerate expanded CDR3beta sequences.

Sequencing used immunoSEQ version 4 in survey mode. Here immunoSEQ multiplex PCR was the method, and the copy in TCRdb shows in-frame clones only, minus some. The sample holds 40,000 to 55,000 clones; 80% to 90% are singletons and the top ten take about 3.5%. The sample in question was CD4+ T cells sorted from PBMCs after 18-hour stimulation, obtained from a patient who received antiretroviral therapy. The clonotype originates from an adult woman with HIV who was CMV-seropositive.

CDR3 sequence reads: CASSLSQPPPPNEQFF. In nucleotides, the CDR3 is TGTGCCAGCAGTTTATCCCAACCACCGCCCCCAAATGAGCAGTTCTTC. The chain is built from TRBV27 and TRBJ2-1; D unclear. Germline V lookup: CDR1 MNHEY, CDR2 SMNVEV (reference sequence). The CDR3 has 16 residues. The germline V and J ends were trimmed by 0 bases and 7 bases, with 16 bases remaining between them.